The rows below give T cell receptor beta chains drawn from one sample of a study of T cell repertoires in cytomegalovirus infection. TCRdb re-called the reads with MiXCR, one entry per CDR3 protein. The sample consists of around 440,000 distinct CDR3 sequences, about 11% of them appearing once. The source material was PBMCs. The receptors were sampled from a human donor in good health (CMV status not recorded). Some clones in this sample may be carry-over from other donors' samples. Each CDR3 is given with its conserved first and last residue. Each record gives: V gene, clone size, J gene, D gene, CDR3 protein, CDR3 DNA. D genes are given only for firm matches. Size tells how often a clone was seen (once, few, many) or the class of an expanded clone, and some rows leave it out.

TRBV6-6	many	TRBJ2-3	TRBD1	CASRPGQGASSTDTQYF	TGTGCCAGCAGACCGGGACAGGGGGCTTCTAGCACAGATACGCAGTATTTT
TRBV14	few	TRBJ2-7	-	CASSRPRTSSYEQYF	TGTGCCAGCAGCCGCCCAAGGACTTCGAGCTACGAGCAGTACTTC
TRBV10-3	-	TRBJ2-1	TRBD2	CAISEIPGLAGGRSFF	TGTGCCATCAGTGAGATACCGGGACTAGCGGGGGGGAGGTCGTTCTTC
TRBV6-2/TRBV6-3	-	TRBJ1-4	-	CASKPDGATNEKLFF	TGTGCCAGCAAACCGGACGGTGCAACTAATGAAAAACTGTTTTTT
TRBV28	many	TRBJ2-2	-	CASSRPGGTGELFF	TGTGCCAGCAGCCGACCAGGAGGGACCGGGGAGCTGTTTTTT
TRBV7-9	many	TRBJ1-2	-	CASSPLEGANYGYTF	TGTGCCAGCAGCCCTCTAGAAGGGGCCAACTATGGCTACACCTTC
TRBV7-2	many	TRBJ2-7	-	CASSFRGTRTRDSYEQYF	TGTGCCAGCAGCTTTCGCGGAACCCGGACTCGCGACTCCTACGAGCAGTACTTC
TRBV6-5	many	TRBJ2-3	TRBD2	CASSYSPSGGASTDTQYF	TGTGCCAGCAGTTACTCGCCTAGCGGGGGGGCAAGCACAGATACGCAGTATTTT
TRBV7-8	many	TRBJ2-5	-	CASGLTILQETQYF	TGTGCCAGCGGTCTTACTATCTTACAAGAGACCCAGTACTTC
TRBV20-1	few	TRBJ2-5	-	CSARLPLQETQYF	TGCAGTGCTAGACTACCCCTCCAAGAGACCCAGTACTTC
TRBV4-2	many	TRBJ2-2	-	CASSREQRGANTGELFF	TGTGCCAGCAGCCGAGAACAGAGAGGGGCTAACACCGGGGAGCTGTTTTTT
TRBV29-1	many	TRBJ1-1	-	CSAGLPPEAFF	TGCAGCGCCGGTCTACCGCCTGAAGCTTTCTTT
TRBV7-9	many	TRBJ1-4	TRBD1	CASSPDRENEKLFF	TGTGCCAGCAGCCCGGACAGGGAAAATGAAAAACTGTTTTTT
TRBV12-3/TRBV12-4	-	TRBJ1-1	-	CASTKYGAEAFF	TGTGCCAGCACCAAGTACGGGGCCGAAGCTTTCTTT
TRBV5-6	-	TRBJ2-7	-	CASSSRARRDEQYF	TGTGCCAGCAGCTCCCGAGCCAGGCGGGACGAGCAGTACTTC
TRBV10-3	many	TRBJ1-3	TRBD1	CAIEQGAGNTIYF	TGTGCCATCGAGCAGGGGGCTGGAAACACCATATATTTT
TRBV19	-	TRBJ2-5	-	CATTIGTPETQYF	TGTGCCACCACGATCGGGACACCTGAGACCCAGTACTTC
TRBV7-2	many	TRBJ2-5	TRBD1	CASSFFGTGMGQETQYF	TGTGCCAGCAGCTTTTTCGGGACAGGGATGGGGCAAGAGACCCAGTACTTC
TRBV2	-	TRBJ1-5	-	CASKGQWGNQPQHF	TGTGCCAGCAAAGGACAGTGGGGAAATCAGCCCCAGCATTTT
TRBV28	-	TRBJ1-5	-	CASREGRRYQPQHF	TGTGCCAGCAGGGAGGGACGACGGTATCAGCCCCAGCATTTT
TRBV19	few	TRBJ2-1	TRBD1	CASTPRTGRSGNEQFF	TGTGCCAGTACCCCACGGACAGGGAGGTCGGGGAATGAGCAGTTCTTC
TRBV11-2	many	TRBJ2-5	TRBD2	CASSLRYKRGVQETQYF	TGTGCCAGCAGCTTGCGCTACAAGCGGGGGGTCCAAGAGACCCAGTACTTC
TRBV12-3/TRBV12-4	-	TRBJ2-7	-	CASSNRDVSSYEQYF	TGTGCCAGCAGTAACCGGGACGTAAGCTCCTACGAGCAGTACTTC
TRBV6-6	few	TRBJ2-3	TRBD1	CASSRTGSRTDTQYF	TGTGCCAGCAGTCGGACAGGGAGTAGGACAGATACGCAGTATTTT
TRBV4-2	many	TRBJ1-2	-	CASSQDPANYGYTF	TGTGCCAGCAGCCAAGACCCAGCTAACTATGGCTACACCTTC
TRBV6-6	few	TRBJ1-4	-	CASSYRKDEKLFF	TGTGCCAGCAGTTATAGGAAAGATGAAAAACTGTTTTTT
TRBV12-3/TRBV12-4	many	TRBJ1-1	-	CASSLRAGDTEAFF	TGTGCCAGCAGTTTGAGGGCGGGGGACACTGAAGCTTTCTTT
TRBV6-5	many	TRBJ2-7	TRBD1	CASSYYATGGSYEQYF	TGTGCCAGCAGTTACTACGCGACAGGGGGATCCTACGAGCAGTACTTC
TRBV7-8	many	TRBJ2-2	-	CASSFRGGGELFF	TGTGCCAGCAGCTTCAGAGGAGGCGGGGAGCTGTTTTTT
TRBV7-3	many	TRBJ1-2	TRBD1	CASSLTPGQGGYTF	TGTGCCAGCAGCTTAACGCCCGGACAGGGGGGGTACACCTTC
TRBV7-9	many	TRBJ2-7	-	CASSSSPGKTYEQYF	TGTGCCAGCAGCTCAAGCCCGGGGAAGACCTACGAGCAGTACTTC
TRBV27	few	TRBJ2-7	TRBD2	CASRGISGVYEQYF	TGTGCCAGCAGGGGTATTAGCGGGGTCTACGAGCAGTACTTC
TRBV7-7	many	TRBJ2-1	-	CASSLDRGLAGDNEQFF	TGTGCTAGCAGCCTCGACAGGGGGCTAGCGGGAGACAATGAGCAGTTCTTC
TRBV12-5	-	TRBJ2-2	-	CASGPEGDRKVAGGTGELFF	TGTGCTAGTGGCCCCGAAGGGGACAGGAAGGTCGCGGGGGGCACCGGGGAGCTGTTTTTT
TRBV5-1	many	TRBJ2-1	TRBD1	CASRGQLDNEQFF	TGCGCCAGCAGGGGACAGTTGGACAATGAGCAGTTCTTC
TRBV27	many	TRBJ2-1	-	CASSPGRLDEQFF	TGTGCCAGCTCTCCGGGGCGACTCGATGAGCAGTTCTTC
TRBV7-9	many	TRBJ2-7	-	CASSLSHRVYEQYF	TGTGCCAGCAGCTTATCACACAGGGTCTACGAGCAGTACTTC
TRBV28	-	TRBJ2-7	TRBD1	CASRTGTVGVYEQYF	TGTGCCAGCAGGACCGGGACAGTCGGTGTGTACGAGCAGTACTTC
TRBV12-5	many	TRBJ2-1	-	CASLGVGNEQFF	TGTGCTAGTTTGGGAGTCGGCAATGAGCAGTTCTTC
TRBV2	few	TRBJ1-1	TRBD1	CASMGDSLGTEAFF	TGTGCCAGCATGGGGGACAGTTTGGGCACTGAAGCTTTCTTT